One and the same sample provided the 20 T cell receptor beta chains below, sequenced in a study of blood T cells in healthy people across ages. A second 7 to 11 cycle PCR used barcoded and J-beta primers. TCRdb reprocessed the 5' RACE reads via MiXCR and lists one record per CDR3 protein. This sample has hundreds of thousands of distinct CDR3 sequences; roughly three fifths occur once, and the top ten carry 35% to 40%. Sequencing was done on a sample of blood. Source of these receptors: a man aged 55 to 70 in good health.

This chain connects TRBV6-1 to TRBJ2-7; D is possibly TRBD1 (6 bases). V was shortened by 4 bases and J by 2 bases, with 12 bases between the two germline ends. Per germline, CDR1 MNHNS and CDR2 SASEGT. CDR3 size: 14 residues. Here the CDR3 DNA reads TGTGCCAGCAGTGGGAGCGAGGGGGCCTACGAGCAGTACTTC. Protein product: CASSGSEGAYEQYF.

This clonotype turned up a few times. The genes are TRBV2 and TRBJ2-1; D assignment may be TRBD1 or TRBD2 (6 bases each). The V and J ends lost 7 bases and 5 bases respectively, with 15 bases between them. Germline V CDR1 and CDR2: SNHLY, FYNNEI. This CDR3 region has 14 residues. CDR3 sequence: CASKAGTMDNEQFF. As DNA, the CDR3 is TGTGCCAGCAAGGCGGGGACAATGGACAATGAGCAGTTCTTC. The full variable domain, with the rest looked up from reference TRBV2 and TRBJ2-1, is EPEVTQTPSHQVTQMGQEVILRCVPISNHLYFYWYRQILGQKVEFLVSFYNNEISEKSEIFDDQFSVERPDGSNFTLKIRSTKLEDSAMYFCASKAGTMDNEQFFGPGTRLTVL.

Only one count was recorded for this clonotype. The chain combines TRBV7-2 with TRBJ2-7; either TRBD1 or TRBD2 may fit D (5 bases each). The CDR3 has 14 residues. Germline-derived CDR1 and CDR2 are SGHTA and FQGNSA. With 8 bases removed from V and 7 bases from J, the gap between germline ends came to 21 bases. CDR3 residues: CASRIQRGHNEQYF. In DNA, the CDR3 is TGTGCCAGCCGGATCCAGAGGGGCCACAATGAGCAGTACTTC. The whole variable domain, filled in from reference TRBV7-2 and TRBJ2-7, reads GAGVSQSPSNKVTEKGKDVELRCDPISGHTALYWYRQSLGQGLEFLIYFQGNSAPDKSGLPSDRFSAERTGGSVSTLTIQRTQQEDSAVYLCASRIQRGHNEQYFGPGTRLTVT.

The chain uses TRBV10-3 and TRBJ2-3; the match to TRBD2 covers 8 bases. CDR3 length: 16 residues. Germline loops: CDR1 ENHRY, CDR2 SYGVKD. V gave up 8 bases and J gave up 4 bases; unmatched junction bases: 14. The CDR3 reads CAIGLGTRGGPDTQYF. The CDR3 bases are TGTGCCATCGGGCTCGGGACTAGGGGCGGCCCAGATACGCAGTATTTT.

CDR3 residues: CASSQDWGTSGDNEQFF. CDR3 DNA: TGTGCCAGCAGCCAAGATTGGGGGACTAGCGGGGACAATGAGCAGTTCTTC. The chain is built from TRBV4-2 and TRBJ2-1; the match to TRBD2 covers 13 bases. The CDR3 contains 17 residues. CDR1 is LGHNA, CDR2 YNFKEQ, per germline. V trimming: 0 bases; J trimming: 5 bases; junction bases outside the gene matches: 4.

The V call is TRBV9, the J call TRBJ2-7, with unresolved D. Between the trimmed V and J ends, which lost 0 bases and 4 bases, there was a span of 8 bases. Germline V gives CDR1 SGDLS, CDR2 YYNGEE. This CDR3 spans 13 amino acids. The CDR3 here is CASSVGLGYEQYF. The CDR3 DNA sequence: TGTGCCAGCAGCGTAGGATTAGGGTACGAGCAGTACTTC.

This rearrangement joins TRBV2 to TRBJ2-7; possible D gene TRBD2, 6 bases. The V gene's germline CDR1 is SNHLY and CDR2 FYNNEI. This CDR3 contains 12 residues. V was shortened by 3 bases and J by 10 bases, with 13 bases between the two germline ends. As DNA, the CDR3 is TGTGCCAGCAGTGAGGGGACTGGGGCCCAGTACTTC. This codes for CASSEGTGAQYF.

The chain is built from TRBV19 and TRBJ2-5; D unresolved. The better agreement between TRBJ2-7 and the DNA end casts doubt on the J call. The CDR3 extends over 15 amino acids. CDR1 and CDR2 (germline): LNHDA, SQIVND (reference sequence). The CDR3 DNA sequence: TGTGCCAGTAGTATGAGACATTCCGTACTCTACGAGCAGTACTTC. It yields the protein CASSMRHSVLYEQYF.

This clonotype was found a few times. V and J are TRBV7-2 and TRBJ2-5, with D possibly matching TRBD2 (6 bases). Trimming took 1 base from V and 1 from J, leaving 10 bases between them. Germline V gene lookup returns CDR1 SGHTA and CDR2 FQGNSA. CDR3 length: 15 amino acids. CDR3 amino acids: CASSLVSSAQETQYF. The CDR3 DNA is TGTGCCAGCAGCTTAGTATCTAGCGCCCAAGAGACCCAGTACTTC. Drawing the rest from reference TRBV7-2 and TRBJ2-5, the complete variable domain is GAGVSQSPSNKVTEKGKDVELRCDPISGHTALYWYRQSLGQGLEFLIYFQGNSAPDKSGLPSDRFSAERTGGSVSTLTIQRTQQEDSAVYLCASSLVSSAQETQYFGPGTRLLVL.

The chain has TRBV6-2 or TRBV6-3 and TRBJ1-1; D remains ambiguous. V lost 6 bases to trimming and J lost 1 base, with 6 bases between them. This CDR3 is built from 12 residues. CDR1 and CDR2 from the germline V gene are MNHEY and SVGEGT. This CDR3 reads CASRRSNTEAFF. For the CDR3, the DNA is TGTGCCAGCAGGAGATCGAACACTGAAGCTTTCTTT.

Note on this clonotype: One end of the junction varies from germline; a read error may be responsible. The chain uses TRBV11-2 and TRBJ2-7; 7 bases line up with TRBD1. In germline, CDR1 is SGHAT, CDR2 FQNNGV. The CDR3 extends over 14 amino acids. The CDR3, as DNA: TGTGCCGGCAGCTCTGTACAGGGGATAGGCGAGCAGTACTTC. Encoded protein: CAGSSVQGIGEQYF.

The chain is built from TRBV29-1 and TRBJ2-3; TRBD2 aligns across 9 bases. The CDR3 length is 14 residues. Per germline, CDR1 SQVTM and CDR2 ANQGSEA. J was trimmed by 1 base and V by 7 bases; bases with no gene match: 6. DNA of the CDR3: TGCAGCGGCCGCGAGCGGGGGGGCACAGATACGCAGTATTTT. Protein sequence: CSGRERGGTDTQYF.

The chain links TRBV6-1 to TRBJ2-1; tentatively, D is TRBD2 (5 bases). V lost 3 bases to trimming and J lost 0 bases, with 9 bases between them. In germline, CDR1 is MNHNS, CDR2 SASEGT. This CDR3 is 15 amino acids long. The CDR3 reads CASSDMGSSYNEQFF. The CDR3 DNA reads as TGTGCCAGCAGTGACATGGGGAGCTCCTACAATGAGCAGTTCTTC.

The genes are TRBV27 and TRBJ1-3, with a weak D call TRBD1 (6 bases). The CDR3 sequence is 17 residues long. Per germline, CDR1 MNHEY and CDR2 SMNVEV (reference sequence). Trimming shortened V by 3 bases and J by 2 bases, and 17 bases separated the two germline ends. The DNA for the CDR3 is TGTGCCAGCAGTTTGGGGCCATGGGGGGGCGCTGGAAACACCATATATTTT. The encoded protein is CASSLGPWGGAGNTIYF.

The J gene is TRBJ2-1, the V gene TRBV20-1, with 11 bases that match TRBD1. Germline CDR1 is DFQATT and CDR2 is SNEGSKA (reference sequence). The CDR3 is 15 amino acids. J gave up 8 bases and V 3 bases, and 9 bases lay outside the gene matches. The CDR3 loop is CSASSGTGGLDEQFF. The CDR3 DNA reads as TGCAGTGCTAGTAGTGGGACAGGGGGTTTGGATGAGCAGTTCTTC.

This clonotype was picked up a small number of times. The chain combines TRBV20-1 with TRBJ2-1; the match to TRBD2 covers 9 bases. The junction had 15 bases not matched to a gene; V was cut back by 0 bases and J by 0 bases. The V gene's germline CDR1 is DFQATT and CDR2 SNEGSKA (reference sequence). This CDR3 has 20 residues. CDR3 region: CSARDYARAGGPSSYNEQFF. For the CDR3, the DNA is TGCAGTGCTAGAGATTACGCCCGAGCGGGGGGCCCGAGCTCCTACAATGAGCAGTTCTTC.

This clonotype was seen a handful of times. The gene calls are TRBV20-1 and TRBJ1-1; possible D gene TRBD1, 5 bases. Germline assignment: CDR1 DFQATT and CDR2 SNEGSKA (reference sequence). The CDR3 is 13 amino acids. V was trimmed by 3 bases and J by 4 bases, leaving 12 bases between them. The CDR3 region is CSASDQGGTEAFF. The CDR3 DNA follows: TGCAGTGCTAGTGACCAGGGAGGCACTGAAGCTTTCTTT.

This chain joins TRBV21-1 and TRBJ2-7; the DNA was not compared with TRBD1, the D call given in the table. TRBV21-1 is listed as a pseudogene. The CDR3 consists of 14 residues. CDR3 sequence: CASRSRDREFEQYF. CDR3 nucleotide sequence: TGTGCCAGCAGATCCCGGGACAGGGAATTCGAGCAGTACTTC.

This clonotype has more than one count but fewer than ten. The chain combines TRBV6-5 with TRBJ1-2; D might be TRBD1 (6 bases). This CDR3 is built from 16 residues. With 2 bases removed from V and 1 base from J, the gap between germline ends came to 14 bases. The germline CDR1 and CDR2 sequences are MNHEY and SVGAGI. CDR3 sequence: CASSYGGSTLNYGYTF. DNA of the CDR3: TGTGCCAGCAGTTACGGGGGCAGTACACTTAACTATGGCTACACCTTC.

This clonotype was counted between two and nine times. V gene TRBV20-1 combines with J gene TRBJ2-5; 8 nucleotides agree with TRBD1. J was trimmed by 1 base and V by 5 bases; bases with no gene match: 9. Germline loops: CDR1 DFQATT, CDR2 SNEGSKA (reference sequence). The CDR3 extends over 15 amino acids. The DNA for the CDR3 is TGCAGTGCTTTTGCAGGGGGCGTCCCCCAAGAGACCCAGTACTTC. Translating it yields CSAFAGGVPQETQYF.